The entry that follows covers one T cell receptor (beta chain) sequence. Antigen specificity is unknown. The record originates from a study of T cell responses to AZD1222 COVID-19 vaccine. Libraries were prepared by immunoSEQ multiplex PCR; TCRdb keeps only in-frame clonotypes and omits some of them. This table has some 95,000 clones, around 90% appearing once. Germline V gene data show CDR1 as SEHNR and CDR2 as FQNEAQ (reference sequence). V shed 5 bases and J shed 6 bases, with 19 bases lying between them. This CDR3 has 15 amino acids. Overall study results and limits: Clonal diversity was possibly underestimated, and the donors were mostly white British, with more females. Vaccination with two AZD1222 doses was followed by a rise in Spike-specific TCR breadth and depth. Unmutated variant regions are reportedly the target of nearly half of TCRs that are spike-specific.

The origin of this receptor is an adult in good health. The rearrangement uses TRBV7-9 and TRBJ1-1; D gene ambiguous. The starting material was peripheral blood, obtained on day 0 of AZD1222 vaccination. DNA of the CDR3: TGTGCCAGCAGCGTGTCCGCTTCTCTCGGCCCTGAAGCTTTCTTT. Amino acid sequence: CASSVSASLGPEAFF. The full variable domain, in which reference TRBV7-9 and TRBJ1-1 provide the parts outside the CDR3, is DTGVSQNPRHKITKRGQNVTFRCDPISEHNRLYWYRQTLGQGPEFLTYFQNEAQLEKSRLLSDRFSAERPKGSFSTLEIQRTEQGDSAMYLCASSVSASLGPEAFFGQGTRLTVV.